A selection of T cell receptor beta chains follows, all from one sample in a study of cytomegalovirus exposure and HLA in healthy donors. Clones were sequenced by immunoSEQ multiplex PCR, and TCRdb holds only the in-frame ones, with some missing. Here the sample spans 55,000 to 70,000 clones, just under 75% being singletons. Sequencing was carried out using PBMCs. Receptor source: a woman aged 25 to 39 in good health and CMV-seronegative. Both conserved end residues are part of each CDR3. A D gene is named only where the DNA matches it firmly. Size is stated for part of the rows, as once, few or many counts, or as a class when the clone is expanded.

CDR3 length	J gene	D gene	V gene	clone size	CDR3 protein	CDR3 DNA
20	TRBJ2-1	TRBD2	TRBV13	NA	CASSLRTSGRAVNAYNEQFF	TGTGCCAGCAGCCTCAGGACTAGCGGGAGGGCCGTTAATGCCTACAATGAGCAGTTCTTC
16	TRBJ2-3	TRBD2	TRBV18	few	CASSPTSGGSTDTQYF	TGTGCCAGCTCACCAACTAGCGGGGGGAGCACAGATACGCAGTATTTT
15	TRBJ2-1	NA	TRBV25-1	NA	CASSGPPGQSNEQFF	TGTGCCAGCAGCGGTCCCCCGGGACAATCAAATGAGCAGTTCTTC
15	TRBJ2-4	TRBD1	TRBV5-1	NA	CASSLWTGGENIQYF	TGCGCCAGCAGCTTGTGGACAGGGGGAGAAAACATTCAGTACTTC
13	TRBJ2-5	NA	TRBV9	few	CASSSGNKETQYF	TGTGCCAGCAGCTCGGGAAATAAAGAGACCCAGTACTTC
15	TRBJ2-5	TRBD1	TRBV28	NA	CASSSPTGGGETQYF	TGTGCCAGCAGTTCACCGACAGGGGGTGGAGAGACCCAGTACTTC
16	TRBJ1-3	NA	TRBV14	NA	CASSLKQGRSGNTIYF	TGTGCCAGCAGCCTAAAACAGGGCAGATCTGGAAACACCATATATTTT
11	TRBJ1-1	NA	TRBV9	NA	CASSGGGGAFF	TGTGCCAGCAGCGGCGGGGGCGGAGCTTTCTTT
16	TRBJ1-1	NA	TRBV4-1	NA	CASSLPTDSMNTEAFF	TGCGCCAGCAGCCTTCCCACGGACAGTATGAACACTGAAGCTTTCTTT
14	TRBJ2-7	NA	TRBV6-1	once	CASSGSSRPYEQYF	TGTGCCAGCAGCGGTAGCTCCCGTCCTTACGAGCAGTACTTC
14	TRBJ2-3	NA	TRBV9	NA	CASSVAARSDTQYF	TGTGCCAGCAGCGTAGCGGCTAGGTCAGATACGCAGTATTTT
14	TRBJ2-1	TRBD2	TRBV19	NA	CASIPAGGYNEQFF	TGTGCCAGTATACCAGCGGGGGGCTACAATGAGCAGTTCTTC
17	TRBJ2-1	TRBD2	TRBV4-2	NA	CASSPRDMGLAFGEQFF	TGTGCCAGCAGCCCCCGGGACATGGGACTAGCCTTTGGGGAGCAGTTCTTC
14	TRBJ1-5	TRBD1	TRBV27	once	CASSSAGGRQPQHF	TGTGCCAGCAGTTCCGCAGGGGGTCGTCAGCCCCAGCATTTT
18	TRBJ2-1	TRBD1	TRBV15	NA	CATSRERIKGQEGNEQFF	TGTGCCACCAGCAGAGAACGTATTAAGGGACAGGAAGGGAATGAGCAGTTCTTC
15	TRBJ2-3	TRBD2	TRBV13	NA	CASSLRAGVEDTQYF	TGTGCCAGCAGCTTAAGAGCGGGAGTGGAAGATACGCAGTATTTT
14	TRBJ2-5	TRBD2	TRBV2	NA	CASSVGGGQETQYF	TGTGCCAGCAGCGTGGGGGGGGGCCAAGAGACCCAGTACTTC
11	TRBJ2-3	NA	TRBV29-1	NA	CSGERVHTQYF	TGCAGCGGGGAGAGGGTTCATACGCAGTATTTT
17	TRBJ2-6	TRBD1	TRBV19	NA	CASSIWGQGTGANVLTF	TGTGCCAGTAGTATCTGGGGACAGGGGACCGGGGCCAACGTCCTGACTTTC
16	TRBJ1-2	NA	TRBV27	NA	CASSLAGTTFFYGYTF	TGTGCCAGCAGTCTAGCCGGGACTACGTTTTTCTATGGCTACACCTTC
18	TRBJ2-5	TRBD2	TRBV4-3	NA	CASSKGLAGGPSKETQYF	TGCGCCAGCAGCAAGGGACTAGCGGGAGGGCCCTCCAAGGAGACCCAGTACTTC
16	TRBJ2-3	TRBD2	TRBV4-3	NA	CASSQDASGTSDTQYF	TGCGCCAGCAGCCAAGATGCTAGCGGGACTTCAGATACGCAGTATTTT
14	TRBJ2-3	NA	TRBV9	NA	CASSLMLDRDTQYF	TGTGCCAGCAGCCTCATGTTGGACAGAGATACGCAGTATTTT
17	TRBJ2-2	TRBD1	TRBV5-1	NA	CASSSAGTGVNTGELFF	TGCGCCAGCAGCTCCGCAGGGACAGGGGTGAACACCGGGGAGCTGTTTTTT
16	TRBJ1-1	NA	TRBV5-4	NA	CASSLAGLGANTEAFF	TGTGCCAGCAGCTTGGCCGGGCTGGGGGCGAACACTGAAGCTTTCTTT
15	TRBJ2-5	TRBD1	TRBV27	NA	CASSASQGAGETQYF	TGTGCCAGCAGTGCCTCACAGGGGGCGGGAGAGACCCAGTACTTC
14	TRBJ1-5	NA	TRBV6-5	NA	CASSFFPGDQPQHF	TGTGCCAGCAGTTTTTTTCCAGGTGATCAGCCCCAGCATTTT
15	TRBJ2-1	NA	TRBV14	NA	CASSFRTGPYNEQFF	TGTGCCAGCAGCTTTCGAACAGGTCCCTACAATGAGCAGTTCTTC
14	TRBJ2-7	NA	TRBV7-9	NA	CASSLASPGYEQYF	TGTGCCAGCAGCTTAGCATCCCCCGGCTACGAGCAGTACTTC
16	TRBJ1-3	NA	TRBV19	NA	CASSASFGATGNTIYF	TGTGCCAGTAGTGCTTCCTTTGGAGCTACTGGAAACACCATATATTTT
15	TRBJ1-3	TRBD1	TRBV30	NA	CAWSRQGLAGNTIYF	TGTGCCTGGAGTCGACAGGGACTCGCTGGAAACACCATATATTTT
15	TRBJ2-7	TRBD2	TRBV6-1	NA	CASSEWGLVRYEQYF	TGTGCCAGCAGTGAATGGGGACTAGTCCGCTACGAGCAGTACTTC
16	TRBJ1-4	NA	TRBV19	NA	CASSTLGGGTNEKLFF	TGTGCCAGTAGTACCCTCGGCGGCGGAACTAATGAAAAACTGTTTTTT
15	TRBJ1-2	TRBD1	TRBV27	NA	CASSLVGQGNYGYTF	TGTGCCAGCAGTTTAGTCGGACAGGGGAACTATGGCTACACCTTC
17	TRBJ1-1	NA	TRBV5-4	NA	CASSLDPGGGLNTEAFF	TGTGCCAGCAGCTTGGATCCGGGGGGCGGGTTGAACACTGAAGCTTTCTTT
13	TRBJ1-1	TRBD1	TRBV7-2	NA	CASSTQTGAKAFF	TGTGCCAGCAGCACCCAGACAGGGGCCAAAGCTTTCTTT
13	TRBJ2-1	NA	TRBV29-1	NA	CSVEAGYEHEQFF	TGCAGCGTTGAAGCGGGATATGAGCATGAGCAGTTCTTC
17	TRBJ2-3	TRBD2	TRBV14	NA	CASSQVPPGGGADTQYF	TGTGCCAGCAGCCAGGTTCCCCCGGGAGGGGGGGCAGATACGCAGTATTTT
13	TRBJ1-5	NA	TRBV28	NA	CASSLSRNQPQHF	TGTGCCAGCAGTTTGAGCCGCAATCAGCCCCAGCATTTT
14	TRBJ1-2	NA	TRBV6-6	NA	CASSYPQDSYGYTF	TGTGCCAGCAGTTACCCCCAGGACAGTTATGGCTACACCTTC
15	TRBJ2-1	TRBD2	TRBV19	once	CASSIESSGYYEQFF	TGTGCCAGTAGTATAGAGTCTAGCGGTTACTATGAGCAGTTCTTC
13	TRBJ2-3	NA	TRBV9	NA	CASSPTLEDTQYF	TGTGCCAGCAGCCCCACGCTCGAGGATACGCAGTATTTT
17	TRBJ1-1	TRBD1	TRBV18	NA	CASSPLGQGDSSTEAFF	TGTGCCAGCTCACCGTTAGGACAGGGGGATTCAAGTACTGAAGCTTTCTTT
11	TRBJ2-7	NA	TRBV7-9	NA	CATGDSDEQYF	TGTGCCACTGGGGATAGCGACGAGCAGTACTTC
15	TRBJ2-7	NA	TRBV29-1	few	CSVVLKEKTAYEQYF	TGCAGCGTTGTTCTCAAGGAGAAGACGGCCTACGAGCAGTACTTC
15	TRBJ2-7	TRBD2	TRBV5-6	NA	CASSFSGGGFHEQYF	TGTGCCAGCAGCTTTTCCGGGGGGGGGTTCCACGAGCAGTACTTC
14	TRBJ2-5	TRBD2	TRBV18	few	CASRREAGQETQYF	TGTGCCAGCCGCCGGGAGGCAGGGCAAGAGACCCAGTACTTC
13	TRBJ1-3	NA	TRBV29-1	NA	CSAEDSSGNTIYF	TGCAGCGCCGAGGACAGCTCTGGAAACACCATATATTTT
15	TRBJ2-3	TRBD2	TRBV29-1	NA	CSIRGLAGVGDTQYF	TGCAGCATACGCGGCCTAGCGGGAGTGGGAGATACGCAGTATTTT
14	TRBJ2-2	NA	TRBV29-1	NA	CSVGSGLYTGELFF	TGCAGCGTTGGGAGCGGATTGTACACCGGGGAGCTGTTTTTT
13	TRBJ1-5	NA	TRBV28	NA	CASTTPAGEPQHF	TGTGCCAGCACCACCCCTGCAGGCGAGCCCCAGCATTTT
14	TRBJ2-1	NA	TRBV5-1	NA	CASSLEALADEQFF	TGCGCCAGCAGCTTGGAGGCACTAGCTGATGAGCAGTTCTTC
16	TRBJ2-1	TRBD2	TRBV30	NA	CAWTLGTGLAGHEQFF	TGTGCCTGGACGCTGGGCACGGGACTAGCGGGACATGAGCAGTTCTTC
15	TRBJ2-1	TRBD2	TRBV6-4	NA	CASSDSSGEYNEQFF	TGTGCCAGCAGTGACTCTAGCGGGGAGTACAATGAGCAGTTCTTC
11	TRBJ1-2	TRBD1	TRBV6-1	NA	CASRTGYGYTF	TGTGCCAGCCGGACAGGGTATGGCTACACCTTC
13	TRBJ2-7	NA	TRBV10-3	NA	CATDHGLMNEQYF	TGTGCCACCGATCACGGACTGATGAACGAGCAGTACTTC